A single sample gave rise to the 8 T cell receptor beta chains below, sequenced in a study of vaccination effects on CD4 cells after COVID-19. The table came from immunoSEQ multiplex PCR; TCRdb's copy has only in-frame clones and leaves some out. The sample lists tens of thousands of clones; around 73% were seen once. Viral peptide pools were used in the ViraFEST assay to expand antigen-specific CD4+ T cells, and sequencing came afterward. Cells that had been cultured for 10 days were the source of isolated CD4+ T cells. In the vaccine recipients, nucleocapsid antibodies were negative and there was no prior SARS-CoV-2 infection. These receptors lack a known antigen. The specimen was CD4+ T cells from PBMCs cultured with HCoV-OC43 spike peptides, collected before COVID-19 vaccination. Subset here: HCoV-OC43 spike overlapping peptide pool stimulation. The receptors were sampled from a human donor who received a COVID-19 vaccine.

The chain recombines TRBV5-1 with TRBJ1-2, with TRBD1 matching 8 bases. V shed 4 bases, J shed 5 bases, and the junction held 7 bases outside the gene matches. This CDR3 comprises 14 residues. Germline-derived CDR1 and CDR2 are SGHRS and YFSETQ. The CDR3 coding sequence is TGCGCCAGCAGCCGCGACAGGGGAACTTATGGCTACACCTTC. Encoded protein: CASSRDRGTYGYTF.

V and J are TRBV19 and TRBJ1-5; 9 bases match TRBD1. CDR1 and CDR2 (germline): LNHDA, SQIVND (reference sequence). J gave up 6 bases and V 8 bases, and 17 bases lay outside the gene matches. The CDR3 loop spans 17 amino acids. The CDR3: CASGPVPGQGSGQPQHF. The CDR3 coding sequence is TGTGCCAGTGGCCCAGTCCCGGGACAGGGTAGCGGTCAGCCCCAGCATTTT. The full variable domain, its missing parts supplied by reference TRBV19 and TRBJ1-5, is DGGITQSPKYLFRKEGQNVTLSCEQNLNHDAMYWYRQDPGQGLRLIYYSQIVNDFQKGDIAEGYSVSREKKESFPLTVTSAQKNPTAFYLCASGPVPGQGSGQPQHFGDGTRLSIL.

J is TRBJ2-3 and V is TRBV3-1 (or the pseudogene TRBV3-2); TRBD2 matches 7 bases. CDR3 length equals 15 residues. Germline CDR1 LGHDT, CDR2 YNNKEL (reference sequence). J gave up 4 bases and V 1 base, and 5 bases lay outside the gene matches. The CDR3 region has the DNA TGTGCCAGCAGCCAAGGCGGGAGTTTAGCAGATACGCAGTATTTT. It codes for CASSQGGSLADTQYF.

The chain employs TRBV6-1 and TRBJ1-1, with D unresolved. V was clipped by 2 bases and J by 4 bases, with 14 bases between them. CDR3 length: 15 amino acids. The germline CDR1 and CDR2 sequences are MNHNS and SASEGT. In DNA, the CDR3 is TGTGCCAGCAGTGAAAGGGAAGGCCGACGCACTGAAGCTTTCTTT. Translating it yields CASSEREGRRTEAFF.

V is TRBV7-9 and J is TRBJ1-2, with D possibly being TRBD1 (5 bases). This CDR3 is 14 amino acids long. V lost 3 bases, J lost 6 bases, and 14 bases lay in between. Germline assignment: CDR1 SEHNR and CDR2 FQNEAQ (reference sequence). The CDR3 protein is CASSFGGVSDGYTF. The CDR3 bases are TGTGCCAGCAGCTTCGGGGGGGTTTCGGATGGCTACACCTTC.

The chain has TRBV28 and TRBJ2-7, with 10 bases lining up with TRBD1. CDR1 is MDHEN and CDR2 is SYDVKM in the germline V gene. CDR3 length equals 15 residues. With V trimmed by 3 bases and J by 5 bases, 7 bases remained unmatched. CDR3 protein: CASSLRQGAVHEQYF. The DNA of the CDR3 is TGTGCCAGCAGTTTGAGACAGGGGGCGGTTCACGAGCAGTACTTC. The whole variable domain, filled in from reference TRBV28 and TRBJ2-7, reads DVKVTQSSRYLVKRTGEKVFLECVQDMDHENMFWYRQDPGLGLRLIYFSYDVKMKEKGDIPEGYSVSREKKERFSLILESASTNQTSMYLCASSLRQGAVHEQYFGPGTRLTVT.

The rearrangement joins TRBV7-9 to TRBJ1-1; a weak D match, TRBD1 (5 bases). This CDR3 is built from 14 residues. Deletions cut 3 bases from V and 4 bases from J, with 12 bases between. Looked up from germline, CDR1 is SEHNR and CDR2 is FQNEAQ (reference sequence). CDR3 region: CASSFDHRSTEAFF. The CDR3 DNA follows: TGTGCCAGCAGCTTTGACCACAGGAGCACTGAAGCTTTCTTT.

The V gene is TRBV5-4, the J gene TRBJ1-2, with D maybe TRBD1 (5 bases). The V and J ends lost 4 bases and 1 base respectively, with 8 bases between them. Germline V gives CDR1 SGHNT, CDR2 YYREEE (reference sequence). The CDR3 runs to 13 residues. CDR3 DNA: TGTGCCAGCAGCCAAGACAGTAACTATGGCTACACCTTC. Protein sequence: CASSQDSNYGYTF.